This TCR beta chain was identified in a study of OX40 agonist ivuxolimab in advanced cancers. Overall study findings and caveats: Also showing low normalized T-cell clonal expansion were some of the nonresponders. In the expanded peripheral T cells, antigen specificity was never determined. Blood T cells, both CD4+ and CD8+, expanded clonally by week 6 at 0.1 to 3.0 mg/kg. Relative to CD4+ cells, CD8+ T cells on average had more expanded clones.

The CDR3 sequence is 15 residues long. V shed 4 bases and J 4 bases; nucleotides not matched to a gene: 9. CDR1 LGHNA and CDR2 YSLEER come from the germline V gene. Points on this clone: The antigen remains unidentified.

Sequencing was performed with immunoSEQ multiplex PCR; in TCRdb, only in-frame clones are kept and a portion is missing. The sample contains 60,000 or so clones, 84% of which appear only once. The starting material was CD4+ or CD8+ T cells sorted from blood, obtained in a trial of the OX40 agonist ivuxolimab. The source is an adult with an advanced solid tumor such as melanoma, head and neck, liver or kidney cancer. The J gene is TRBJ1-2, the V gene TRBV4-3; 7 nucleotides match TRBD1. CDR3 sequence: CASSPRTGGGYGYTF. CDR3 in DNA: TGCGCCAGCAGCCCCCGGACAGGAGGGGGCTATGGCTACACCTTC.